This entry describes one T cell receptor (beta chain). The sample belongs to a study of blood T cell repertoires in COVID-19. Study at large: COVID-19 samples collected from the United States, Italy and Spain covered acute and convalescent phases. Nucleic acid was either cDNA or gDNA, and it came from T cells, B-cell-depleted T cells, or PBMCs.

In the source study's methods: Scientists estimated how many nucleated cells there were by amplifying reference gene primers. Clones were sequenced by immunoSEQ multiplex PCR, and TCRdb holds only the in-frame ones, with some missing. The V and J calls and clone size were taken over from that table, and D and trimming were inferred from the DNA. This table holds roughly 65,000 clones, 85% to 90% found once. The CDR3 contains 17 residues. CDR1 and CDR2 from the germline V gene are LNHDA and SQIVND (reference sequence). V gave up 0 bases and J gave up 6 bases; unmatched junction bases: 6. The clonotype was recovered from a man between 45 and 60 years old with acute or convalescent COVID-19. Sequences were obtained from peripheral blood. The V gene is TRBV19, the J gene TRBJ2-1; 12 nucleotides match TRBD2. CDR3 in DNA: TGTGCCAGTAGTATAGAGGCGACTAGCGGGAGACGCAATGAGCAGTTCTTC. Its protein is CASSIEATSGRRNEQFF.